This T cell receptor beta chain is from a study of T cell repertoires in cytomegalovirus infection. Study information: Public TCR beta signature analysis indicated the presence of both CMV infection and matching HLA type. Whole-study findings and limits: Ex vivo, HLA-C-restricted CMV-specific TCR beta clonotypes prevailed over the rest of the response. Cumulative frequency of public TCR beta families picked out carriers of CMV plus the relevant HLA.

This clonotype was recorded at least ten times. Its antigen is currently unknown. TCRdb fed the reads into MiXCR, producing one record per CDR3 protein. Of about 150,000 distinct CDR3 sequences listed, about a quarter were seen once; the top ten hold approximately 11%. CDR1 and CDR2 (germline): SGHAT, FQNNGV. V was clipped by 3 bases and J by 4 bases; unmatched bases: 4. The CDR3 covers 14 residues. The sample comprised PBMCs. V and J are TRBV11-2 and TRBJ2-3, with 7 bases identical to TRBD1. The sequence derives from a human donor in good health (CMV status not recorded). Some clones in this sample may be carry-over from other donors' samples. The CDR3 loop reads CASSLSTGADTQYF. The CDR3 DNA reads as TGTGCCAGCAGCTTGTCTACAGGGGCAGATACGCAGTATTTT. Full variable domain (missing parts from reference TRBV11-2 and TRBJ2-3): EAGVAQSPRYKIIEKRQSVAFWCNPISGHATLYWYQQILGQGPKLLIQFQNNGVVDDSQLPKDRFSAERLKGVDSTLKIQPAKLEDSAVYLCASSLSTGADTQYFGPGTRLTVL.